The next 16 T cell receptor beta chains were all read from a single sample in a study of blood T cells in healthy people across ages. A second PCR of about 7 to 12 cycles used a sample-barcoded 5' primer and a J-beta primer mix. MiXCR was run by TCRdb on the 5' RACE reads, yielding one entry per CDR3 protein. The sample lists 700,000 to 850,000 distinct CDR3 sequences; around 34% were seen once. The sample was blood. The receptors here all came from a man between 18 and 35 years old in good health.

In this sample, this clonotype turned up many times. The chain carries TRBV12-3 or TRBV12-4 and TRBJ1-2, with D perhaps TRBD1 (5 bases). The CDR3 length is 15 residues. With 1 base removed from V and 4 bases from J, the gap between germline ends came to 13 bases. The CDR3 reads CASSLDLGDAYGYTF. CDR3 bases: TGTGCCAGCAGTTTAGATCTGGGGGATGCCTATGGCTACACCTTC.

CDR3 nucleotides: TGTGCCAGCAGTATTCAGCGGGGGGGCTTCTATGAGCAGTTCTTC. It yields the protein CASSIQRGGFYEQFF. The J gene is TRBJ2-1, the V gene TRBV27, with 10 nucleotides matching TRBD2. Germline V gene sequence: CDR1 MNHEY, CDR2 SMNVEV (reference sequence). The V gene end was trimmed by 5 bases and the J gene end by 8 bases; junction bases not matched to a gene: 9. This CDR3 is built from 15 residues.

The chain uses TRBV7-3 and TRBJ2-1; 7 bases agree with TRBD1. The germline V gene encodes CDR1 SGHTA and CDR2 FQGTGA. Germline trimming cut 5 bases from V and 4 bases from J; bases unmatched to any gene: 14. The CDR3 runs 17 residues. The CDR3 loop reads CASSLRPDRELYNEQFF. The CDR3 DNA sequence: TGTGCCAGCAGCCTCCGCCCCGACAGGGAACTTTACAATGAGCAGTTCTTC.

The V gene is TRBV5-1, the J gene TRBJ2-1; D unresolved. Per germline, CDR1 SGHRS and CDR2 YFSETQ. V was trimmed by 6 bases and J by 0 bases, leaving 10 bases between them. The CDR3 has 14 residues. The CDR3 sequence is CASTIDGSYNEQFF. The CDR3 DNA sequence: TGCGCCAGCACCATTGACGGCTCCTACAATGAGCAGTTCTTC.

This clonotype came up a few times. The chain is built from TRBV7-6 and TRBJ2-5; the D is unclear. Germline lookup yields CDR1 SGHVS and CDR2 FNYEAQ. CDR3 length: 12 amino acids. V lost 2 bases and J lost 11, with 12 bases in between. The CDR3 loop reads CASSLPLEWQYF. CDR3 nucleotide sequence: TGTGCCAGCAGCTTACCCTTAGAATGGCAGTACTTC.

At least ten counts were recorded for this clonotype. The chain uses TRBV29-1 and TRBJ2-3; TRBD2 agrees at 13 bases. The CDR3 length is 16 residues. Germline values: CDR1 SQVTM, CDR2 ANQGSEA. V lost 6 bases and J lost 3; bases outside the gene matches: 9. As DNA, the CDR3 is TGCAGCGTCCCCCCCACTAGCGGGGGGGCGACAGATACGCAGTATTTT. Translation gives CSVPPTSGGATDTQYF.

The rearrangement links TRBV12-3 or TRBV12-4 to TRBJ2-7, with 11 bases matching TRBD2. The CDR3 consists of 15 residues. V trimming: 3 bases; J trimming: 4 bases; junction bases outside the gene matches: 5. The CDR3 reads CASSLSTSGEYEQYF. CDR3 in DNA: TGTGCCAGCAGTTTGTCGACTAGCGGGGAATACGAGCAGTACTTC.

This clonotype was counted a few times. This chain connects TRBV7-8 to TRBJ2-6; D tentatively reads TRBD1 or TRBD2 (5 bases each). The CDR3 totals 17 residues. Trimming shortened V by 5 bases and J by 0 bases, and 14 bases separated the two germline ends. Germline assignment: CDR1 SGHVS and CDR2 FQNEAQ. This CDR3 reads CASSHRDGFSGANVLTF. CDR3 bases: TGTGCCAGCAGCCACCGGGACGGGTTCTCTGGGGCCAACGTCCTGACTTTC.

The chain links TRBV20-1 to TRBJ2-1; the D gene is possibly TRBD1 (5 bases). Germline V gene data show CDR1 as DFQATT and CDR2 as SNEGSKA (reference sequence). This CDR3 spans 16 amino acids. V lost 3 bases and J 9 bases, leaving 24 bases between the germline ends. For the CDR3, the DNA is TGCAGTGCTAGGGCGCCAGGGTTAGCTTCGGTGGGTGAGCAGTTCTTC. Encoded protein: CSARAPGLASVGEQFF.

This clonotype occurred a few times. The chain links TRBV25-1 to TRBJ2-1; D could derive from TRBD1 or TRBD2 (5 bases each). Trimming removed 6 bases at V and 8 bases at J, with 8 bases between. The CDR3 contains 11 residues. CDR1 is MGHDK and CDR2 is SYGVNS in the germline V gene. The CDR3 is CASRGVDEQFF. The CDR3, as DNA: TGTGCCAGCAGGGGGGTCGATGAGCAGTTCTTC. Full variable domain (rest looked up from reference TRBV25-1 and TRBJ2-1): EADIYQTPRYLVIGTGKKITLECSQTMGHDKMYWYQQDPGMELHLIHYSYGVNSTEKGDLSSESTVSRIRTEHFPLTLESARPSHTSQYLCASRGVDEQFFGPGTRLTVL.

This clonotype was recorded many times. V usage is TRBV4-2 and J usage is TRBJ2-6; D may be TRBD1 or TRBD2 (5 bases each). Germline CDR1 is LGHNA and CDR2 is YNFKEQ. V dropped 4 bases and J dropped 1 base, with 11 bases sitting between them. This CDR3 contains 16 residues. The CDR3 coding sequence is TGTGCCAGCAGCCTGGGGGAAGGATCTGGGGCCAACGTCCTGACTTTC. Translated: CASSLGEGSGANVLTF.

The gene calls are TRBV5-1 and TRBJ2-1; 8 positions match TRBD2. The CDR3 contains 16 residues. V lost 0 bases, J lost 3 bases, and 5 bases stayed unmatched. Germline V lookup: CDR1 SGHRS, CDR2 YFSETQ. The CDR3 spells CASSLGAGGRYNEQFF. In DNA, the CDR3 is TGCGCCAGCAGCTTGGGGGCGGGAGGACGCTACAATGAGCAGTTCTTC.

As for this clonotype: This may come from a read error, since a much larger clone is one base off. This rearrangement joins TRBV20-1 to TRBJ2-1, with a weak D call TRBD1 (6 bases). The germline gives CDR1 DFQATT, CDR2 SNEGSKA (reference sequence). The V end lost 4 bases, the J end lost 13 bases, and 17 bases lay between the germline ends. The CDR3 has 12 amino acids. The CDR3 loop is CSAKTGYETQFF. The DNA for the CDR3 is TGCAGTGCTAAGACAGGATACGAGACCCAGTTCTTC.

This clonotype was counted only a few times. The V gene is TRBV20-1, the J gene TRBJ1-2, with a tentative D call TRBD1 (5 bases). This CDR3 is built from 12 residues. V shed 6 bases and J shed 3 bases, with 11 bases lying between them. Per the germline V gene, CDR1 is DFQATT and CDR2 is SNEGSKA (reference sequence). This chain's CDR3 is CSARQTDYGYTF. Here the CDR3 DNA reads TGCAGTGCCCGACAGACAGACTATGGCTACACCTTC.

The chain uses TRBV7-9 and TRBJ1-2, with no clear D. The CDR3 consists of 14 residues. In germline, CDR1 is SEHNR, CDR2 FQNEAQ (reference sequence). The V end was cut by 0 bases, the J end by 8 bases, with 13 bases between. The CDR3: CASSLASAGRGYTF. The CDR3 DNA reads as TGTGCCAGCAGCTTAGCATCGGCTGGACGGGGCTACACCTTC. Looking up the rest from reference TRBV7-9 and TRBJ1-2 gives the full variable domain: DTGVSQNPRHKITKRGQNVTFRCDPISEHNRLYWYRQTLGQGPEFLTYFQNEAQLEKSRLLSDRFSAERPKGSFSTLEIQRTEQGDSAMYLCASSLASAGRGYTFGSGTRLTVV.

The table lists this clonotype with many counts. V and J are TRBV2 and TRBJ2-5; TRBD2 aligns across 9 bases. Germline-derived CDR1 and CDR2 are SNHLY and FYNNEI. CDR3 length: 15 amino acids. V shed 5 bases, J shed 4 bases, and the junction held 8 bases outside the gene matches. The CDR3 nucleotides read TGTGCCAGCAGTAGACTAGCGGAGGACCGAGAGACCCAGTACTTC. Protein product: CASSRLAEDRETQYF.